This entry features one TCR beta chain sequence. The V gene lost 5 bases and the J gene lost 5 bases, with 12 bases spanning the gap. There are 14 residues in the CDR3. Germline CDR1 MNHNY, CDR2 SVGAGI (reference sequence). The repertoire was sequenced with immunoSEQ multiplex PCR; TCRdb's copy has only in-frame clones and lacks some. The data contain some 75,000 clones, about 90% of them seen just once; the ten biggest clones take up over 2.5%. These data belong to a study of identifying expanded T cells in peripheral blood. The sample was blood. The chain joins TRBV6-6 to TRBJ2-2; TRBD2 might be the D (5 bases). The receptor's source is a person aged 18 to 70 in good health. Written as DNA, the CDR3 is TGTGCCAGCAGTACACTAGGGTGGACCGGGGAGCTGTTTTTT. It translates to CASSTLGWTGELFF.